The clone carrying this T cell receptor beta chain was seen a handful of times. What it binds is unknown. Preparation of the TCRbeta library was carried out with unique molecular identifiers. TCRdb independently ran MiXCR on the PCR reads; one entry per CDR3 protein. The data contain under 6,500 distinct CDR3 sequences, approximately 16% of them singletons. Germline V gives CDR1 LNHNV, CDR2 YYDKDF (reference sequence). Trimming took 2 bases from V and 4 from J; bases not matched to a gene: 5. This CDR3 spans 16 amino acids. The data were obtained in a study of T-cell reconstitution after alpha-beta-depleted transplantation in children. Findings and limits, study-wide: Newly made T cells mostly supplied T-cell counts and diversity one year after transplant. Alpha-beta T cells about two months after transplant reportedly derived from several hundred expanded graft clones. Recipient T cells and thymic progenitors that survived were the source of the high TCRbeta diversity seen at day 60 in some patients.

This receptor was identified in a male patient younger than 18 who had a stem cell transplant for acute myeloid leukemia, so the T cells may come from the graft donor. The V call is TRBV15, the J call TRBJ2-2; 9 nucleotides match TRBD1. The material sequenced was PBMCs, mostly from graft donor cells, taken 60 days after TCRalphabeta/CD19-depleted stem cell transplant. The CDR3 loop reads CATSRPDRGGTGELFF. CDR3 nucleotide sequence: TGTGCCACCAGCAGACCGGACAGGGGAGGCACCGGGGAGCTGTTTTTT.